Below, one T cell receptor (beta chain) is given with its context. CDR3 size: 17 residues. Germline values: CDR1 LNHDA, CDR2 SQIVND (reference sequence). J lost 3 bases, V lost 0 bases, and 6 bases had no gene match. These data come from a study of blood T cell repertoires in COVID-19. Clones were sequenced by immunoSEQ multiplex PCR, and TCRdb holds only the in-frame ones, with some missing. The table records about 190,000 clones, more than 60% of them present only once. Specimen: peripheral blood. The chain carries TRBV19 and TRBJ2-3; 10 nucleotides line up with TRBD2. The sequence came from a woman aged 50 to 65 with acute or convalescent COVID-19. CDR3 bases: TGTGCCAGTAGTATAGATCCTAGCGGGAGTTGGACAGATACGCAGTATTTT. Its protein is CASSIDPSGSWTDTQYF.